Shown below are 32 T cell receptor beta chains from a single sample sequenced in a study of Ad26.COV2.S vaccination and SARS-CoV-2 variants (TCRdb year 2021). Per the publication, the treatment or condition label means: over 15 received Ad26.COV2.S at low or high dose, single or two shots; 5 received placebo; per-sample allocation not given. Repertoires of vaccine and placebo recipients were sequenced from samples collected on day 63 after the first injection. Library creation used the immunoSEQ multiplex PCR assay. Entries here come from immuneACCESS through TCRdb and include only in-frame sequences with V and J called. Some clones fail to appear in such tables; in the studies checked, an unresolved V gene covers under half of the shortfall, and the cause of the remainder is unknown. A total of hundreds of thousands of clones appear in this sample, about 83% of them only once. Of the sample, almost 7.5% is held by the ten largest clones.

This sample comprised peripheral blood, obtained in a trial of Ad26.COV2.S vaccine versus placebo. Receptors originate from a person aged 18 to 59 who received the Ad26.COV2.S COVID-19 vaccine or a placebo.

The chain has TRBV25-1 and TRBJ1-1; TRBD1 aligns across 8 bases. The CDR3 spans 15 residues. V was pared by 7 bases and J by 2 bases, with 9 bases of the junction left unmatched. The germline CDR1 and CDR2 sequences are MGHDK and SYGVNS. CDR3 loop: CASTDPGTGNTEAFF. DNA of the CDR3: TGTGCCAGCACTGACCCCGGGACAGGAAACACTGAAGCTTTCTTT.

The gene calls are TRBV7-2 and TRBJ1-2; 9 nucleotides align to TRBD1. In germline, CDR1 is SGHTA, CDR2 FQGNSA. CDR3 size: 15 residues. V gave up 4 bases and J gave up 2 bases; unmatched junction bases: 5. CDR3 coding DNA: TGTGCCAGCAGCTGGCAAACAGGGGGCAACTATGGCTACACCTTC. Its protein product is CASSWQTGGNYGYTF.

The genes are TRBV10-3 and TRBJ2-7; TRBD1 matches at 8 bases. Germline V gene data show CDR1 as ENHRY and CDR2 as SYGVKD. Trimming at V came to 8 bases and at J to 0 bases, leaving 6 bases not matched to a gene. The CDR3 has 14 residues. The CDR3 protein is CAIRDRLSSYEQYF. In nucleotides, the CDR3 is TGTGCCATCCGGGACAGGCTATCCTCCTACGAGCAGTACTTC.

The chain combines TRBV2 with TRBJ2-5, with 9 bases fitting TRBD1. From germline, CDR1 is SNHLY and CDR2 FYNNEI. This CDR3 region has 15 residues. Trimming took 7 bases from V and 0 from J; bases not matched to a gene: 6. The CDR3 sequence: CASTDRGGYQETQYF. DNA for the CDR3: TGTGCCAGCACCGACAGGGGGGGGTACCAAGAGACCCAGTACTTC.

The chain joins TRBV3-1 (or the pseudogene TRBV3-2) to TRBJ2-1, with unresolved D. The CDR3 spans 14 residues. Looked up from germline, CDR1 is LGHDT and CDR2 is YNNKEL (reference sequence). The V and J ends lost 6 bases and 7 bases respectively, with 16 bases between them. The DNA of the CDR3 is TGTGCCAGCAGGCCTCTTCTACGAACAAATGAGCAGTTCTTC. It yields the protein CASRPLLRTNEQFF.

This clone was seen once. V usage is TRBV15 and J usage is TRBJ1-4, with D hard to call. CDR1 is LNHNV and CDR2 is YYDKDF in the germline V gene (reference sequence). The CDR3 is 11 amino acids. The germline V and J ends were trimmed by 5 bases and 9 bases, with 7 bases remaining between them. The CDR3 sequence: CATSFGKKLFF. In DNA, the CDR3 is TGTGCCACCAGCTTTGGAAAAAAACTGTTTTTT.

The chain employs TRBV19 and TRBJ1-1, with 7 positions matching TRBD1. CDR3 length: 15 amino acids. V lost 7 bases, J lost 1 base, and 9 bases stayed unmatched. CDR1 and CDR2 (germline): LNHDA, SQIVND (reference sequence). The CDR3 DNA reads TGTGCCAGTATCCAGACTGCAGGGGGGAACACTGAAGCTTTCTTT. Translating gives CASIQTAGGNTEAFF.

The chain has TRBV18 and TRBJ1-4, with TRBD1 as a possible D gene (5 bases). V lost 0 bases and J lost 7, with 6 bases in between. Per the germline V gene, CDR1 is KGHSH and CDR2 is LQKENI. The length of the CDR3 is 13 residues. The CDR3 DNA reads TGTGCCAGCTCACCACCGGGGCTTGAAAAACTGTTTTTT. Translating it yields CASSPPGLEKLFF. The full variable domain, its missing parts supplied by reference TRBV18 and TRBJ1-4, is NAGVMQNPRHLVRRRGQEARLRCSPMKGHSHVYWYRQLPEEGLKFMVYLQKENIIDESGMPKERFSAEFPKEGPSILRIQQVVRGDSAAYFCASSPPGLEKLFFGSGTQLSVL.

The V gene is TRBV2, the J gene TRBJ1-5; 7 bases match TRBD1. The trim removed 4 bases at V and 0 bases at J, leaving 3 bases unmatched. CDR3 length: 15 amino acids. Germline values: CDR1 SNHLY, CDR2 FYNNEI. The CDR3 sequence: CASSGDSYSNQPQHF. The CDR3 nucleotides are TGTGCCAGCAGTGGGGACAGCTATAGCAATCAGCCCCAGCATTTT.

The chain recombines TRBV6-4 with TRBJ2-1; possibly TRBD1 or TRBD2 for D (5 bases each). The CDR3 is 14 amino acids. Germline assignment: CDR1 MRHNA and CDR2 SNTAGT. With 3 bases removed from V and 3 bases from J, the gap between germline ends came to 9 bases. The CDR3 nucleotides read TGTGCCAGCAGTGATGGGACGGACTACAATGAGCAGTTCTTC. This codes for CASSDGTDYNEQFF.

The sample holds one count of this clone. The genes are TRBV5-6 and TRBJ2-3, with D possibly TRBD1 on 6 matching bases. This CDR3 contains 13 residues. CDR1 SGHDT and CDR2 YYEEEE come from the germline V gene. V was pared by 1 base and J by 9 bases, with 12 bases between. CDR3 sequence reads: CASSLYRAYTQYF. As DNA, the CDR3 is TGTGCCAGCAGCTTGTACAGGGCCTACACGCAGTATTTT. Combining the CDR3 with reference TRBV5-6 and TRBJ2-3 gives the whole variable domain DAGVTQSPTHLIKTRGQQVTLRCSPKSGHDTVSWYQQALGQGPQFIFQYYEEEERQRGNFPDRFSGHQFPNYSSELNVNALLLGDSALYLCASSLYRAYTQYFGPGTRLTVL.

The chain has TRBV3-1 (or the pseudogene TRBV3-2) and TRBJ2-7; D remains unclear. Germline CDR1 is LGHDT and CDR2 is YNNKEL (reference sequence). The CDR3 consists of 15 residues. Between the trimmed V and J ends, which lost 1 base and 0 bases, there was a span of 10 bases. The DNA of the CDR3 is TGTGCCAGCAGCCAAGCGTACCAGCCCTCCTACGAGCAGTACTTC. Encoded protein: CASSQAYQPSYEQYF.

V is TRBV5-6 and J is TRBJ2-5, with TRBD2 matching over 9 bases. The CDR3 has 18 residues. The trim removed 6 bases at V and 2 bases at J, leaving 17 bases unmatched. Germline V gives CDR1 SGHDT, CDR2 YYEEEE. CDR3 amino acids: CASTWTGSGSTWQETQYF. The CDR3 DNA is TGTGCCAGCACGTGGACCGGTAGCGGGAGCACATGGCAAGAGACCCAGTACTTC.

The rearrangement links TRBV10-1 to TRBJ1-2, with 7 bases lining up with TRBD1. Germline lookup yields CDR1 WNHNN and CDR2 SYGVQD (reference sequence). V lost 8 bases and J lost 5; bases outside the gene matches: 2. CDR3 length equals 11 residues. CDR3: CASGTAYGYTF. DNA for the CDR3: TGCGCCAGCGGGACAGCGTATGGCTACACCTTC.

CDR3 coding DNA: TGTGCCAGCAGCCCCCGGGGGGAGGCCTACAATGAGCAGTTCTTC. Encoded protein: CASSPRGEAYNEQFF. The chain employs TRBV5-4 and TRBJ2-1, with 7 bases fitting TRBD2. Germline CDR1 reads SGHNT; CDR2 reads YYREEE (reference sequence). The CDR3 totals 15 residues. Trimming at V came to 4 bases and at J to 2 bases, leaving 6 bases not matched to a gene.

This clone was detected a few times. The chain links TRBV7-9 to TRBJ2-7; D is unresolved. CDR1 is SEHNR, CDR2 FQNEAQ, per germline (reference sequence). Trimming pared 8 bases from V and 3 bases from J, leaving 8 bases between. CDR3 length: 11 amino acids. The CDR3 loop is CASGPFYEQYF. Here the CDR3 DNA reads TGTGCCAGCGGCCCCTTCTACGAGCAGTACTTC.

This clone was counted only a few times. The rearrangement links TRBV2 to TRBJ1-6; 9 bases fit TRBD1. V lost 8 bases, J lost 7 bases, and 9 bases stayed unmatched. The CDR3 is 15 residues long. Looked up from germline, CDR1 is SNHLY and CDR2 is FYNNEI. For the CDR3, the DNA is TGTGCCAGCGATCAGGAGGGACAGGGAAATTCACCCCTCCACTTT. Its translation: CASDQEGQGNSPLHF.

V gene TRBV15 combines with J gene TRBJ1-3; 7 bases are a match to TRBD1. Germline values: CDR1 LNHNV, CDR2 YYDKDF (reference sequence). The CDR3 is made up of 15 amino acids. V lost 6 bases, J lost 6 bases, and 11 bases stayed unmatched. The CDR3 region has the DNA TGTGCCACCAGTAGGCGACAGGGTGGACAAAACACCATATATTTT. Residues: CATSRRQGGQNTIYF.

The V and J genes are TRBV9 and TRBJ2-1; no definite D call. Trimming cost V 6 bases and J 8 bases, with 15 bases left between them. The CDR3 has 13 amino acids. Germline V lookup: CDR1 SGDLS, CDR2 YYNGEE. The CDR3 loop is CASKGPTADEQFF. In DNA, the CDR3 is TGTGCCAGCAAAGGGCCCACGGCGGATGAGCAGTTCTTC. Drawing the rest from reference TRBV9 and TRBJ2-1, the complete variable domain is DSGVTQTPKHLITATGQRVTLRCSPRSGDLSVYWYQQSLDQGLQFLIQYYNGEERAKGNILERFSAQQFPDLHSELNLSSLELGDSALYFCASKGPTADEQFFGPGTRLTVL.

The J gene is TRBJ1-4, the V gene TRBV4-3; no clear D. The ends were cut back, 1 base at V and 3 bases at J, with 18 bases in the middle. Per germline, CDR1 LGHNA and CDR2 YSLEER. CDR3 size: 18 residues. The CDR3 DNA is TGCGCCAGCAGCCAAGTTTGGGATGTTCGCAGGTCTAATGAAAAACTGTTTTTT. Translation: CASSQVWDVRRSNEKLFF.

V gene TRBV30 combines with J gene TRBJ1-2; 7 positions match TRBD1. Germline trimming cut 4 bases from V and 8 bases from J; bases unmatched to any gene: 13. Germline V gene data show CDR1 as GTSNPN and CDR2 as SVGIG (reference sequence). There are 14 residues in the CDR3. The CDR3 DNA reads TGTGCCTGGACCCCGACAGGGCGCGCGTTCGGCTACACCTTC. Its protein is CAWTPTGRAFGYTF.

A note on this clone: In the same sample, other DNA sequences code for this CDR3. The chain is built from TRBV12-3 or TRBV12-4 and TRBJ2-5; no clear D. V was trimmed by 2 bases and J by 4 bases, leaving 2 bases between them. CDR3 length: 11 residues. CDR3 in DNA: TGTGCCAGCAGTTTAAGAGAGACCCAGTACTTC. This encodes CASSLRETQYF.

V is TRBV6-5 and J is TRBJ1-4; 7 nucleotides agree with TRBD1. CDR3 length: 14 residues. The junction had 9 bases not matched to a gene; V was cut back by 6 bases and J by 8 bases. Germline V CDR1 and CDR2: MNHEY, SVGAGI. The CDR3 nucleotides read TGTGCCAGCAGCGCCTTGACAGGGCTAGAAAAACTGTTTTTT. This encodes CASSALTGLEKLFF.

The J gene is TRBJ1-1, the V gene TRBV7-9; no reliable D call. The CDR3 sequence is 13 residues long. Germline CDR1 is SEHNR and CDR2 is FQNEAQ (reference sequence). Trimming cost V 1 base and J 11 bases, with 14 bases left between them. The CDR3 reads CASSLEETLTAFF. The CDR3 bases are TGTGCCAGCAGCTTAGAGGAGACACTAACGGCTTTCTTT.

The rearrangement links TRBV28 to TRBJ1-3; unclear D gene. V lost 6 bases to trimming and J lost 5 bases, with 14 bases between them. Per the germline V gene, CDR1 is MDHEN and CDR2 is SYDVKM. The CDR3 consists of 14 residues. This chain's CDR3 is CASSPPSRRNTIYF. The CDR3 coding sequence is TGTGCCAGCAGCCCTCCTTCGCGAAGAAACACCATATATTTT.

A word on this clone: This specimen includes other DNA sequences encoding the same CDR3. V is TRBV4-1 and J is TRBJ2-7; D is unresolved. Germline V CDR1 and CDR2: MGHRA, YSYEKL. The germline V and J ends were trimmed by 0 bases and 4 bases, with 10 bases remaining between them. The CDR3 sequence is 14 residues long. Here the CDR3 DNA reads TGCGCCAGCAGCCAAGATGGTTACCTTTACGAGCAGTACTTC. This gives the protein CASSQDGYLYEQYF.

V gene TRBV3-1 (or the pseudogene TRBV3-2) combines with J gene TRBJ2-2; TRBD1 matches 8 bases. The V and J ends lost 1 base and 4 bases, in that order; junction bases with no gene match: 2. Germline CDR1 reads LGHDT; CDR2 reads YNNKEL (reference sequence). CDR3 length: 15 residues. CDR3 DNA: TGTGCCAGCAGCCAAGTTGGACAGGGCACCGGGGAGCTGTTTTTT. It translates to CASSQVGQGTGELFF.

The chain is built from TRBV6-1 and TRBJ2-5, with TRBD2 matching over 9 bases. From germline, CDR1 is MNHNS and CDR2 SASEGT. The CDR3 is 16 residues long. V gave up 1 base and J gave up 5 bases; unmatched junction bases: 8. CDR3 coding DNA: TGTGCCAGCAGTGAAGGGGCTAGCGGGACAGTTGAGACCCAGTACTTC. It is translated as CASSEGASGTVETQYF.

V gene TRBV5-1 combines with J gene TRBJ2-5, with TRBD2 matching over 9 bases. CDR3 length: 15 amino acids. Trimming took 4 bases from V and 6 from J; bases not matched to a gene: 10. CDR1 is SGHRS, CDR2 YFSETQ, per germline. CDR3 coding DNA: TGCGCCAGCAGCCCCGTAGGTGCGGGAGGGCAGACCCAGTACTTC. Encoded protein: CASSPVGAGGQTQYF.

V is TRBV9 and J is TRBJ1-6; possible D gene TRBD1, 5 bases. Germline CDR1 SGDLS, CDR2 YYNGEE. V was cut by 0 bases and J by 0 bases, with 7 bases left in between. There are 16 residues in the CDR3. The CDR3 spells CASSVGTSSYNSPLHF. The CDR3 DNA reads TGTGCCAGCAGCGTAGGGACAAGCTCCTATAATTCACCCCTCCACTTT.

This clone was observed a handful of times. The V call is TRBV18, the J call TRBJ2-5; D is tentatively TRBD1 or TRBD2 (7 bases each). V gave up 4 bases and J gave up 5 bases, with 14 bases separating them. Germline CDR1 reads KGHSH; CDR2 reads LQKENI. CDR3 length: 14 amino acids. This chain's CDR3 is CASSQRQGGETQYF. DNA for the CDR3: TGTGCCAGCTCACAAAGACAGGGAGGGGAGACCCAGTACTTC.

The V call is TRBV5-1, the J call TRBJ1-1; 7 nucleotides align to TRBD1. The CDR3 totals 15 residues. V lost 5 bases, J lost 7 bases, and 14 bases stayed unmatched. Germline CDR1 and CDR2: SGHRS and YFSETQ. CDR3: CASRNEQGQLYEAFF. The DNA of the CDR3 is TGCGCCAGCAGAAATGAGCAGGGACAGCTTTATGAAGCTTTCTTT.